This T cell receptor beta chain was sequenced in a study of blood T cells in healthy people across ages. The length of the CDR3 is 16 residues. CDR1 and CDR2 (germline): DFQATT, SNEGSKA (reference sequence). V was clipped by 0 bases and J by 0 bases, with 15 bases between them. Then a second PCR, running roughly 6 to 11 cycles, was carried out with a sample-barcoded 5' primer and a J-beta primer mix. TCRdb re-called the 5' RACE reads through MiXCR, storing one row per CDR3 protein. The top ten clones hold roughly 12% of a sample with 1.5 million to 2 million distinct CDR3 sequences, roughly 32% of them seen once.

The receptor comes from a young woman in good health. The specimen sequenced was blood. The chain employs TRBV20-1 and TRBJ2-7; maybe TRBD2 (7 bases). The CDR3 protein is CSAREGGGFISYEQYF. The CDR3 DNA sequence: TGCAGTGCTAGAGAAGGGGGAGGGTTTATCTCCTACGAGCAGTACTTC.